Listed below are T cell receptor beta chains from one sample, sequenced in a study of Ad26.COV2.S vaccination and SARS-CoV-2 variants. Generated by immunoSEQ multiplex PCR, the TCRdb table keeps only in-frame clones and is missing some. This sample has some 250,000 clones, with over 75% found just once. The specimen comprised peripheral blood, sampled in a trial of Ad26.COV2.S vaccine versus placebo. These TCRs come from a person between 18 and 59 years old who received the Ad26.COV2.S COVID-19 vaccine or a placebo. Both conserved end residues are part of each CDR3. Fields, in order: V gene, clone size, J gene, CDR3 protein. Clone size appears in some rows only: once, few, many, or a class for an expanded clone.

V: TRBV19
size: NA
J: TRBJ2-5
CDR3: CASSSRAGSGETQYF

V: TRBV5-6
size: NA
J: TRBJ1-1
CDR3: CASSFGGPEAFF

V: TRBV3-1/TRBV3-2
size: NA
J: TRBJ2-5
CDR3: CASSQGLEETQYF

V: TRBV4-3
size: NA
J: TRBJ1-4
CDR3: CASSQVPGQGIEKLFF

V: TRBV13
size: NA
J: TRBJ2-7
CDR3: CASSRGQGAGEQYF

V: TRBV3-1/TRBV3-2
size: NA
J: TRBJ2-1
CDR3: CASSPPSGEQFF

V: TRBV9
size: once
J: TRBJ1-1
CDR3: CASKGGGTEAFF

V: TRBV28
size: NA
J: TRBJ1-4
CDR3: CASSYGQGLKLFF

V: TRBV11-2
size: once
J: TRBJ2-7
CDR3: CASSPLLAGGPPAYEQYF

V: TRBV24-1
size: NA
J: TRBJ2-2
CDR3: CATSARGGVLSGELFF

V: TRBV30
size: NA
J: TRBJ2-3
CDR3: CAWSGGNTQYF

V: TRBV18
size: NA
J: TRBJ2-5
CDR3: CASSPLYRGEQETQYF

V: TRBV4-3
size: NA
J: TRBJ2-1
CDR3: CASSQESTGGFVPFF

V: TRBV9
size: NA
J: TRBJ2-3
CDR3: CASNRGTDTQYF

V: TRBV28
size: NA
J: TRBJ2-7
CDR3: CASSLSGGGSHEQYF

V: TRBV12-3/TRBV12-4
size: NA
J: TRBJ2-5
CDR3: CASSFAKTQYF

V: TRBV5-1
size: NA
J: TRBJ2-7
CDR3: CASSLDGGGPKDEQYF

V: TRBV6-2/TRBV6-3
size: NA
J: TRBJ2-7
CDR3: CASSYTASYEQYF

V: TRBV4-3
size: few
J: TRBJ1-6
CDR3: CASSQTGYNSPLHF

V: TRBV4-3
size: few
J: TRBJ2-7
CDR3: CASSRTTSGYEQYF

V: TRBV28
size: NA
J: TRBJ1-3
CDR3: CASSPASGGLGNTIYF

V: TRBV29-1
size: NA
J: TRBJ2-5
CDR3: CSVDITGGQETQYF

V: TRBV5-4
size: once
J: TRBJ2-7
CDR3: CASSLGGTVLSYEQYF

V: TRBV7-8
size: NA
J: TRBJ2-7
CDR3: CASSLRAGAYEQYF

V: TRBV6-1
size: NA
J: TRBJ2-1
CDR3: CASSEAPGTYYNEQFF

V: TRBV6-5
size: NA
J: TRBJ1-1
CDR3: CASSYEAPGNTEAFF

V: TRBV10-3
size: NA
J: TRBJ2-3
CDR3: CAISAGDRDTQYF

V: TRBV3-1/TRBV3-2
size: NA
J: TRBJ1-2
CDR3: CASSQDDRAPTRGRTSHYGYTF

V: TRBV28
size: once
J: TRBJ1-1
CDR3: CASSPGGYTEAFF

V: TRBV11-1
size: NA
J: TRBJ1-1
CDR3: CASSPQLGGEAFF

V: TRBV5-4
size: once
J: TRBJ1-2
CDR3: CASGPKPQLYEGYTF

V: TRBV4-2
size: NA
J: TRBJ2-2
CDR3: CASSPSTGELFF

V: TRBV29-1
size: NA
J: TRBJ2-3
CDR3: CSTEGPRGNKKDTQYF

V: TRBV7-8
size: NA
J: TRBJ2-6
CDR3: CASSLDLNAYSGANVLTF

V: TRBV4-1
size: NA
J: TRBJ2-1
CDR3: CASSDTPSVSYNEQFF

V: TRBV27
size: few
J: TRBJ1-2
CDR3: CASSLGAGQGYGYTF

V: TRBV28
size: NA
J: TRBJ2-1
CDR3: CASSLSEGSEQFF

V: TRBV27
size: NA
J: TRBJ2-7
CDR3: CASSRFHYSYEQYF

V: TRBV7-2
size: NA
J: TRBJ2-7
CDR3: CASSAAVGYEQYF

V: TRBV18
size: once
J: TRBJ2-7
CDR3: CASSPGMAYEQYF

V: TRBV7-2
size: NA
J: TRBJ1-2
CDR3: CASSPSGVNYGYTF